This T cell receptor beta chain appears in the sequencing data of a study of blood T cell repertoires in COVID-19. Study-level background: There were acute and convalescent COVID-19 samples, and they came from the United States, Italy and Spain. Sources were T cells, B-cell-depleted T cells, or PBMCs; the material itself was cDNA or gDNA.

Trimming removed 1 base from V and 1 base from J, with 14 bases in between. The CDR3 loop spans 17 amino acids. Germline lookup yields CDR1 LGHNA and CDR2 YNFKEQ. Generated by immunoSEQ multiplex PCR, the TCRdb table keeps only in-frame clones and is missing some. Among under 250,000 clones, around 81% were seen once, and the ten largest hold approximately 2.5%. The TCR was taken from a woman aged 55-70 years with acute or convalescent COVID-19. This chain uses TRBV4-2 with TRBJ1-3; D gene unclear. The sequenced sample consisted of peripheral blood. Here the CDR3 reads CASSQGSRKDSGNTIYF. CDR3 bases: TGTGCCAGCAGCCAAGGTTCGAGGAAAGATTCTGGAAACACCATATATTTT.